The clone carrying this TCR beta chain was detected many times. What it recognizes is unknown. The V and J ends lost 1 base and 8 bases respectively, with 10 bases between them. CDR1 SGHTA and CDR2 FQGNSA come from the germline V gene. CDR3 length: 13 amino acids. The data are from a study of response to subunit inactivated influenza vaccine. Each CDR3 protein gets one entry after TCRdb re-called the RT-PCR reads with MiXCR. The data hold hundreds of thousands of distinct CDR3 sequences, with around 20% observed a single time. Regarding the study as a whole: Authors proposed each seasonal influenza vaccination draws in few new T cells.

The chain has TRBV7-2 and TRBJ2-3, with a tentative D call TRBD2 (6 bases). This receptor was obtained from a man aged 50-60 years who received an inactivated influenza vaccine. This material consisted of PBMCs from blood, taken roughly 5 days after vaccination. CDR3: CASSLVGGGTQYF. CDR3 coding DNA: TGTGCCAGCAGCTTAGTGGGGGGTGGTACGCAGTATTTT.